One sample yielded the 23 T cell receptor beta chains listed below, sequenced in a study of early T cells in non-severe SARS-CoV-2 infection. TCRdb passed the 5' RACE reads through MiXCR, listing each CDR3 protein once. This table holds around 50,000 distinct CDR3 sequences, 8.5% to 10% found once. Sequences were obtained from whole blood. The receptors here all came from an adult who was a healthcare worker with PCR-confirmed SARS-CoV-2 infection or an uninfected control (not recorded which).

This clonotype counts as medium-sized. The chain links TRBV14 to TRBJ2-7; D is undetermined. V was cut by 4 bases and J by 6 bases, with 16 bases left in between. Germline CDR1 reads SGHDN; CDR2 reads FVKESK. The CDR3 has 14 amino acids. Here the CDR3 DNA reads TGTGCCAGCAGCCTTGCCATGGGTTTGTCCGAGCAGTACTTC. It yields the protein CASSLAMGLSEQYF.

The sample holds a few counts of this clonotype. The CDR3 reads CASSLGVSRTDTQYF. The CDR3 DNA reads TGTGCCAGCAGCTTAGGTGTCAGTCGCACAGATACGCAGTATTTT. V usage is TRBV7-2 and J usage is TRBJ2-3; D is unclear. Between the trimmed V and J ends, which lost 1 base and 1 base, there was a span of 9 bases. Germline V gene sequence: CDR1 SGHTA, CDR2 FQGNSA. This CDR3 has 15 amino acids.

This clonotype has ten or more counts. J is TRBJ1-5 and V is TRBV3-1; TRBD1 matches 7 bases. The CDR3 totals 13 residues. The V segment lost 6 bases and the J segment 7 bases; nucleotides outside the gene matches: 6. CDR1 LGHDT and CDR2 YNNKEL come from the germline V gene (reference sequence). The CDR3 DNA sequence: TGTGCCAGCAGTATATACAGGGGCCAGCCCCAGCATTTT. Its protein product is CASSIYRGQPQHF. Complete variable domain (other parts from reference TRBV3-1 and TRBJ1-5): DTAVSQTPKYLVTQMGNDKSIKCEQNLGHDTMYWYKQDSKKFLKIMFSYNNKELIINETVPNRFSPKSPDKAHLNLHINSLELGDSAVYFCASSIYRGQPQHFGDGTRLSIL.

The rearrangement joins TRBV2 to TRBJ1-5, with D hard to call. The V and J ends lost 11 bases and 7 bases respectively, with 18 bases between them. The CDR3 spans 13 residues. In germline, CDR1 is SNHLY, CDR2 FYNNEI. CDR3: CASRYSLPQPQHF. Here the CDR3 DNA reads TGTGCCTCCAGGTACAGTCTCCCCCAGCCCCAGCATTTT.

J is TRBJ2-1 and V is TRBV5-1; D call uncertain. The CDR3 consists of 9 residues. Trimming stripped 1 base from V and 12 bases from J, with 2 bases between. Germline CDR1 is SGHRS and CDR2 is YFSETQ. The CDR3 loop reads CASSLRQFF. The CDR3 nucleotides are TGCGCCAGCAGCTTGCGGCAGTTCTTC.

This rearrangement joins TRBV20-1 to TRBJ2-1; D perhaps matches TRBD2 (6 bases). The V gene's germline CDR1 is DFQATT and CDR2 SNEGSKA (reference sequence). This CDR3 is 11 amino acids long. In DNA, the CDR3 is TGCAGCCACTGGAGGGCCAATGAGCAGTTCTTC. Protein: CSHWRANEQFF.

The chain carries TRBV27 and TRBJ2-1; no definite D call. CDR1 and CDR2 from the germline V gene are MNHEY and SMNVEV (reference sequence). With 4 bases removed from V and 0 bases from J, the gap between germline ends came to 7 bases. The CDR3 contains 14 residues. CDR3 nucleotide sequence: TGTGCCAGCAGTTACCCTAGCTCCTACAATGAGCAGTTCTTC. Its protein is CASSYPSSYNEQFF.

This clonotype has more than one count but fewer than ten. V usage is TRBV4-1 and J usage is TRBJ1-2; 10 positions agree with TRBD1. With V trimmed by 5 bases and J by 2 bases, 8 bases remained unmatched. CDR1 and CDR2 (germline): MGHRA, YSYEKL. The CDR3 spans 16 residues. CDR3 bases: TGCGCCAGCAGCTCCACGGACAGGGGGGCGAACTATGGCTACACCTTC. It codes for CASSSTDRGANYGYTF.

As concerns this clonotype: A much larger clone is a single base away; this may be a read error. This chain joins TRBV7-9 and TRBJ2-1; D may be TRBD2 (5 bases). The CDR3 runs 13 residues. Looked up from germline, CDR1 is SEHNR and CDR2 is FQNEAQ (reference sequence). Here the CDR3 reads CASTPDRWTEQSF. The CDR3 bases are TGTGCCAGCACCCCGGACCGTTGGACTGAGCAGTCCTTC.

This rearrangement joins TRBV7-8 to TRBJ1-6; 7 bases align to TRBD1. V lost 3 bases and J lost 4; bases outside the gene matches: 3. CDR3 length equals 15 residues. Germline CDR1 SGHVS, CDR2 FQNEAQ. In nucleotides, the CDR3 is TGTGCCAGCAGCTTCCGGGACAGTTATAATTCACCCCTCCACTTT. This gives the protein CASSFRDSYNSPLHF. Supplemented by reference TRBV7-8 and TRBJ1-6, the full variable domain reads GAGVSQSPRYKVAKRGQDVALRCDPISGHVSLFWYQQALGQGPEFLTYFQNEAQLDKSGLPSDRFFAERPEGSVSTLKIQRTQQEDSAVYLCASSFRDSYNSPLHFGNGTRLTVT.

At least ten counts were recorded for this clonotype. The gene calls are TRBV7-9 and TRBJ2-6; D ambiguous. Germline V gene sequence: CDR1 SEHNR, CDR2 FQNEAQ (reference sequence). Trimming stripped 11 bases from V and 1 base from J, with 6 bases between. This CDR3 region has 12 residues. For the CDR3, the DNA is TGTGCCGTGGGATCTGGGGCCAACGTCCTGACTTTC. Translation gives CAVGSGANVLTF.

The chain recombines TRBV30 with TRBJ2-1; 7 bases map to TRBD2. J was trimmed by 0 bases and V by 5 bases; bases with no gene match: 4. From germline, CDR1 is GTSNPN and CDR2 SVGIG (reference sequence). This CDR3 has 14 residues. For the CDR3, the DNA is TGTGCCTGGGGAGCGGGGAGCTCCTACAATGAGCAGTTCTTC. Encoded protein: CAWGAGSSYNEQFF.

This clonotype was detected ten times or more. The V gene is TRBV7-6, the J gene TRBJ2-2, with TRBD1 matching over 9 bases. Germline CDR1 is SGHVS and CDR2 is FNYEAQ. V shed 5 bases and J 4 bases; nucleotides not matched to a gene: 8. The CDR3 is 16 amino acids. The CDR3 here is CASSLYRGRSTGELFF. The DNA for the CDR3 is TGTGCCAGCAGCCTCTACAGGGGGCGAAGCACCGGGGAGCTGTTTTTT.

This clonotype has at least ten counts. The J gene is TRBJ2-6, the V gene TRBV9; D is undetermined. CDR3 size: 15 residues. Trimming cost V 0 bases and J 3 bases, with 7 bases left between them. Per germline, CDR1 SGDLS and CDR2 YYNGEE. CDR3 nucleotide sequence: TGTGCCAGCAGCGTAGAACCCCATGGGGCCAACGTCCTGACTTTC. Protein product: CASSVEPHGANVLTF.

This clonotype was detected many times. The V and J genes are TRBV19 and TRBJ2-1; 7 bases match TRBD1. V shed 10 bases and J 3 bases; nucleotides not matched to a gene: 9. The CDR3 is made up of 14 amino acids. The germline V gene encodes CDR1 LNHDA and CDR2 SQIVND (reference sequence). DNA for the CDR3: TGTGCCACCAAACGGGACAGAAACTACAATGAGCAGTTCTTC. Protein sequence: CATKRDRNYNEQFF. Full variable domain (rest looked up from reference TRBV19 and TRBJ2-1): DGGITQSPKYLFRKEGQNVTLSCEQNLNHDAMYWYRQDPGQGLRLIYYSQIVNDFQKGDIAEGYSVSREKKESFPLTVTSAQKNPTAFYLCATKRDRNYNEQFFGPGTRLTVL.

This clonotype was recorded many times. The chain employs TRBV28 and TRBJ2-7; D possibly uses TRBD1 or TRBD2 (6 bases each). The CDR3 extends over 17 amino acids. The ends were cut back, 3 bases at V and 5 bases at J, with 23 bases in the middle. Germline V gene lookup returns CDR1 MDHEN and CDR2 SYDVKM. The CDR3 loop is CASSLVNRGPLGDEQYF. The CDR3 DNA sequence: TGTGCCAGCAGTTTGGTCAACCGGGGGCCCCTCGGGGACGAGCAGTACTTC.

V gene TRBV6-6 combines with J gene TRBJ1-5; no reliable D call. This CDR3 has 15 residues. V was clipped by 5 bases and J by 0 bases, with 11 bases between them. The germline CDR1 and CDR2 sequences are MNHNY and SVGAGI (reference sequence). CDR3 bases: TGTGCCAGCAGTCCTCCCGTTGGTAGCAATCAGCCCCAGCATTTT. It translates to CASSPPVGSNQPQHF.

The sample holds a few counts of this clonotype. The V call is TRBV2, the J call TRBJ2-7; D possibly matches TRBD1 or TRBD2 (5 bases each). V lost 5 bases to trimming and J lost 6 bases, with 17 bases between them. This CDR3 contains 14 residues. Looked up from germline, CDR1 is SNHLY and CDR2 is FYNNEI. The CDR3 here is CASSYYRDVREQYF. The DNA of the CDR3 is TGTGCCAGCAGTTACTACCGGGACGTCCGCGAGCAGTACTTC.

There are a few counts of this clonotype. The V gene is TRBV4-1, the J gene TRBJ2-7, with TRBD1 as a possible D gene (5 bases). CDR1 and CDR2 (germline): MGHRA, YSYEKL. This CDR3 has 16 residues. Trimming shortened V by 0 bases and J by 2 bases, and 14 bases separated the two germline ends. CDR3 DNA: TGCGCCAGCAGCCAAGATCGAGCGACAGTAACCTACGAGCAGTACTTC. It is translated as CASSQDRATVTYEQYF.

This chain links TRBV6-1 with TRBJ1-2; 7 positions match TRBD1. After removal of 1 base from V and 4 bases from J, the junction contained 6 bases not matched to a gene. Germline V gives CDR1 MNHNS, CDR2 SASEGT. This CDR3 is 15 amino acids long. CDR3 sequence reads: CASSEVTGRAYGYTF. The CDR3 DNA reads TGTGCCAGCAGTGAAGTGACAGGGCGGGCCTATGGCTACACCTTC.

For the CDR3, the DNA is TGTGCCAGCAGTTTAGGGGGGGCAAGGAAGGAGACCCAGTACTTC. Translation: CASSLGGARKETQYF. V is TRBV12-3 or TRBV12-4 and J is TRBJ2-5, with D perhaps TRBD1 or TRBD2 (6 bases each). The CDR3 has 15 residues. Trimming removed 1 base at V and 5 bases at J, with 14 bases between.

This clonotype was seen at least ten times. V gene TRBV6-2 or TRBV6-3 combines with J gene TRBJ1-2, with unresolved D. Trimming left V 7 bases short and J 12 bases short, with 6 bases between. Germline V CDR1 and CDR2: MNHEY, SVGEGT. The CDR3 totals 8 residues. In DNA form, the CDR3 reads TGTGCCAGCACTTCCAACACCTTC. It codes for CASTSNTF.

The rearrangement joins TRBV30 to TRBJ1-2; 7 bases are shared with TRBD1. Germline V gene data show CDR1 as GTSNPN and CDR2 as SVGIG (reference sequence). The J segment lost 3 bases and the V segment lost 4 bases, leaving 2 bases of the junction unmatched. The CDR3 spans 12 residues. The CDR3 protein is CAWTDRDYGYTF. The CDR3 bases are TGTGCCTGGACCGACAGGGACTATGGCTACACCTTC.